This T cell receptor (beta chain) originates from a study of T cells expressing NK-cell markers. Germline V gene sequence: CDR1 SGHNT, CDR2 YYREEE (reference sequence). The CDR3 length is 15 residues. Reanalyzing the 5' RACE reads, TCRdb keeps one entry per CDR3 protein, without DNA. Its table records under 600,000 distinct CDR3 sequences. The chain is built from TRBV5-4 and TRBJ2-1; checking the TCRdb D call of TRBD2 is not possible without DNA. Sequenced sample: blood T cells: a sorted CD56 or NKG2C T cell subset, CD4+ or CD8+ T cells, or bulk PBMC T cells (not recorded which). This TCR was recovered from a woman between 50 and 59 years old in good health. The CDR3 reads CASSLRLAEYNEQFF.